This entry lists 29 T cell receptor beta chains sequenced from one sample in a study of shared clonotypes between healthy human individuals. TCRdb's table, derived via immunoSEQ multiplex PCR, lists solely in-frame clones and lacks some. The sample lists about 2.3 million clones, 80% to 95% seen once, with 0.3% to 0.4% in the top ten. Material for sequencing was naive CD4+ T cells from PBMCs. The subset denotes: CD45RA+ positively selected. The receptors derive from a man aged 18 to 35 in good health. Some clones in this sample may be carry-over from other donors' samples.

This clone has just one count. The rearrangement joins TRBV11-2 to TRBJ2-3; no definite D call. V dropped 3 bases and J dropped 6 bases, with 10 bases sitting between them. The CDR3 sequence is 13 residues long. Germline V lookup: CDR1 SGHAT, CDR2 FQNNGV. The CDR3 sequence is CASSFPNGDTQYF. CDR3 DNA sequence: TGTGCCAGCAGCTTCCCGAACGGCGATACGCAGTATTTT.

V and J are TRBV28 and TRBJ2-5; 8 bases match TRBD2. Looked up from germline, CDR1 is MDHEN and CDR2 is SYDVKM. There are 15 residues in the CDR3. V was pared by 7 bases and J by 4 bases, with 11 bases of the junction left unmatched. As DNA, the CDR3 is TGTGCCAGCAACCTCGGGACTAGTCCCTCAGAGACCCAGTACTTC. Translation gives CASNLGTSPSETQYF.

The V and J genes are TRBV19 and TRBJ2-7; 8 bases fit TRBD1. The CDR3 length is 14 residues. Per the germline V gene, CDR1 is LNHDA and CDR2 is SQIVND (reference sequence). The V and J ends lost 4 bases and 2 bases, in that order; junction bases with no gene match: 4. The CDR3 DNA sequence: TGTGCCAGTAGTAGCCGCAGGGGGCCCTACGAGCAGTACTTC. The encoded protein is CASSSRRGPYEQYF.

V usage is TRBV2 and J usage is TRBJ2-2, with 7 positions matching TRBD1. Germline V lookup: CDR1 SNHLY, CDR2 FYNNEI. V lost 8 bases and J lost 8; bases outside the gene matches: 14. CDR3 length equals 15 residues. The CDR3 loop reads CASGRTQRQGGELFF. For the CDR3, the DNA is TGTGCCAGCGGAAGGACCCAACGACAGGGTGGGGAGCTGTTTTTT. Together with reference TRBV2 and TRBJ2-2, the CDR3 gives the full variable domain: EPEVTQTPSHQVTQMGQEVILRCVPISNHLYFYWYRQILGQKVEFLVSFYNNEISEKSEIFDDQFSVERPDGSNFTLKIRSTKLEDSAMYFCASGRTQRQGGELFFGEGSRLTVL.

Turning to this clone: This specimen includes other DNA sequences encoding the same CDR3. This sequence joins TRBV28 and TRBJ2-7; weak D call: TRBD2 (6 bases). The CDR3 runs 13 residues. V was cut by 2 bases and J by 7 bases, with 12 bases left in between. From germline, CDR1 is MDHEN and CDR2 SYDVKM. The DNA for the CDR3 is TGTGCCAGCAGTTTAACCGGGAGCGGAGAGCAGTACTTC. It translates to CASSLTGSGEQYF.

Only one count was recorded for this clone. Other DNA sequences in the sample encode the same CDR3. The chain carries TRBV5-5 and TRBJ2-7; D remains unclear. The germline gives CDR1 SGHKS, CDR2 YYEKEE (reference sequence). Trimming cost V 2 bases and J 3 bases, with 3 bases left between them. This CDR3 has 11 amino acids. The DNA of the CDR3 is TGTGCCAGCAGCTTTTACTACGAGCAGTACTTC. Translated, it gives CASSFYYEQYF.

This chain connects TRBV6-4 to TRBJ2-7; TRBD1 aligns across 8 bases. The V and J ends lost 9 bases and 3 bases, in that order; junction bases with no gene match: 7. Germline CDR1 reads MRHNA; CDR2 reads SNTAGT. The length of the CDR3 is 13 residues. CDR3 in amino acids: CARPGQGDYEQYF. The CDR3 DNA follows: TGTGCCAGACCAGGACAGGGTGACTACGAGCAGTACTTC.

In the case of this clone: Distinct nucleotide sequences in the sample also encode this CDR3. This chain uses TRBV5-1 with TRBJ2-3, with 9 bases identical to TRBD1. V lost 4 bases, J lost 4 bases, and 4 bases stayed unmatched. Germline CDR1 SGHRS, CDR2 YFSETQ. The CDR3 is 14 amino acids. The CDR3 DNA reads TGCGCCAGCAGCCCGGGACAGGGTGCAGATACGCAGTATTTT. Its protein is CASSPGQGADTQYF.

The genes are TRBV2 and TRBJ2-7, with 7 bases that match TRBD1. Per germline, CDR1 SNHLY and CDR2 FYNNEI. V gave up 6 bases and J gave up 4 bases; unmatched junction bases: 3. The CDR3 is 12 residues long. The CDR3 is CASSMTGYEQYF. The CDR3 DNA is TGTGCCAGCAGCATGACAGGGTACGAGCAGTACTTC. Using reference TRBV2 and TRBJ2-7 for the parts outside the CDR3, the full variable domain is EPEVTQTPSHQVTQMGQEVILRCVPISNHLYFYWYRQILGQKVEFLVSFYNNEISEKSEIFDDQFSVERPDGSNFTLKIRSTKLEDSAMYFCASSMTGYEQYFGPGTRLTVT.

The chain employs TRBV19 and TRBJ2-3, with a tentative D call TRBD2 (6 bases). The CDR3 covers 15 residues. The germline V and J ends were trimmed by 3 bases and 3 bases, with 13 bases remaining between them. The germline V gene encodes CDR1 LNHDA and CDR2 SQIVND (reference sequence). The CDR3 DNA sequence: TGTGCCAGTAGTATTAAAGCGGCGGGGACAGATACGCAGTATTTT. This translates into CASSIKAAGTDTQYF.

CDR3 bases: TGTGCCAGCAGTTTATACGAGAGGAACAATGAGCAGTTCTTC. The encoded protein is CASSLYERNNEQFF. This chain joins TRBV27 and TRBJ2-1, with D unclear. Germline assignment: CDR1 MNHEY and CDR2 SMNVEV (reference sequence). CDR3 length equals 14 residues. Trimming took off 1 base at V and 5 bases at J, with 9 bases between the two ends.

V and J are TRBV5-1 and TRBJ2-2, with D tentatively TRBD1 (6 bases). This CDR3 is built from 14 residues. Germline assignment: CDR1 SGHRS and CDR2 YFSETQ. V dropped 0 bases and J dropped 5 bases, with 8 bases sitting between them. The CDR3 nucleotides are TGCGCCAGCAGCTTGGAGGGGGAGACCGGGGAGCTGTTTTTT. This sequence encodes CASSLEGETGELFF.

The chain couples TRBV5-6 to TRBJ1-2; D is undetermined. CDR3 length equals 14 residues. In germline, CDR1 is SGHDT, CDR2 YYEEEE. V was cut by 6 bases and J by 2 bases, with 14 bases left in between. The CDR3 spells CASIPRARNYGYTF. The CDR3 DNA reads as TGTGCCAGCATCCCGAGGGCGCGGAACTATGGCTACACCTTC.

The chain is built from TRBV7-9 and TRBJ1-6, with D possibly TRBD1 on 5 matching bases. CDR3 length equals 15 residues. Trimming removed 6 bases at V and 9 bases at J, with 18 bases between. The V gene's germline CDR1 is SEHNR and CDR2 FQNEAQ (reference sequence). The CDR3, as DNA: TGTGCCAGCAGGGAACCCAGGGAAGAGAGTTCACCCCTCCACTTT. Translation: CASREPREESSPLHF.

The chain employs TRBV4-2 and TRBJ2-4; D uncertain. Germline V CDR1 and CDR2: LGHNA, YNFKEQ. V was clipped by 3 bases and J by 2 bases, with 11 bases between them. The CDR3 sequence is 15 residues long. The CDR3 sequence is CASSQVVDTKNIQYF. The CDR3 bases are TGTGCCAGCAGCCAGGTCGTCGACACCAAAAACATTCAGTACTTC.

This chain links TRBV28 with TRBJ1-4, with a possible D match to TRBD1 (5 bases). The V gene lost 10 bases and the J gene lost 4 bases, with 22 bases spanning the gap. Germline CDR1 is MDHEN and CDR2 is SYDVKM. The CDR3 is 16 amino acids. The CDR3 loop is CATQNLQGPSNEKLFF. CDR3 nucleotide sequence: TGTGCCACCCAGAACTTGCAGGGCCCCAGTAATGAAAAACTGTTTTTT.

The genes are TRBV28 and TRBJ1-1; 11 nucleotides agree with TRBD1. Germline assignment: CDR1 MDHEN and CDR2 SYDVKM. The CDR3 runs 15 residues. The V and J ends lost 4 bases and 11 bases, in that order; junction bases with no gene match: 12. The CDR3 region is CASSSTTDRGLRAFF. CDR3 nucleotides: TGTGCCAGCAGTTCAACGACGGACAGGGGGCTGAGGGCTTTCTTT.

In this sample, this clone turned up once. This rearrangement joins TRBV30 to TRBJ1-4; D call uncertain. The CDR3 loop spans 13 amino acids. The V end lost 5 bases, the J end lost 10 bases, and 17 bases lay between the germline ends. CDR1 and CDR2 from the germline V gene are GTSNPN and SVGIG (reference sequence). The CDR3, as DNA: TGTGCCTGGGCGGGGTCGGCAGGAGGAAAACTGTTTTTT. Translated, it gives CAWAGSAGGKLFF.

Of note for this clone: The sample carries other DNA sequences with the same CDR3. The chain links TRBV9 to TRBJ2-5; the match to TRBD2 covers 8 bases. V shed 0 bases and J 5 bases; nucleotides not matched to a gene: 9. The CDR3 covers 16 residues. Germline loops: CDR1 SGDLS, CDR2 YYNGEE. CDR3 loop: CASSVGLAGVGETQYF. The CDR3 coding sequence is TGTGCCAGCAGCGTAGGCCTAGCGGGCGTGGGGGAGACCCAGTACTTC. Full variable domain (outside the CDR3, taken from reference TRBV9 and TRBJ2-5): DSGVTQTPKHLITATGQRVTLRCSPRSGDLSVYWYQQSLDQGLQFLIQYYNGEERAKGNILERFSAQQFPDLHSELNLSSLELGDSALYFCASSVGLAGVGETQYFGPGTRLLVL.

Of note for this clone: Other DNA sequences of this sample code for an identical CDR3. V and J are TRBV6-5 and TRBJ1-2, with D perhaps matching TRBD1 (5 bases). CDR3 length: 14 residues. Per the germline V gene, CDR1 is MNHEY and CDR2 is SVGAGI. V lost 0 bases, J lost 2 bases, and 7 bases lay in between. As DNA, the CDR3 is TGTGCCAGCAGTTACTCCAGACAGAACTATGGCTACACCTTC. Its translation: CASSYSRQNYGYTF.

The V call is TRBV7-2, the J call TRBJ2-3; the D is unclear. The CDR3 is 13 residues long. CDR1 and CDR2 (germline): SGHTA, FQGNSA. The V gene lost 4 bases and the J gene lost 4 bases, with 9 bases spanning the gap. CDR3 sequence (DNA): TGTGCCAGCAGCTATGGGATCTCAGATACGCAGTATTTT. Protein product: CASSYGISDTQYF.

The chain employs TRBV30 and TRBJ1-4, with D hard to call. Germline V gene lookup returns CDR1 GTSNPN and CDR2 SVGIG (reference sequence). This CDR3 spans 15 amino acids. Trimming took off 1 base at V and 0 bases at J, with 9 bases between the two ends. This CDR3 reads CAWSAPVATNEKLFF. In nucleotides, the CDR3 is TGTGCCTGGAGTGCCCCAGTTGCAACTAATGAAAAACTGTTTTTT.

To note about this clone: This CDR3 is also generated by other DNA sequences in the sample. The chain is built from TRBV15 and TRBJ2-3, with D uncertain. Germline V CDR1 and CDR2: LNHNV, YYDKDF (reference sequence). Trimming stripped 1 base from V and 4 bases from J, with 6 bases between. There are 13 residues in the CDR3. DNA of the CDR3: TGTGCCACCAGCAGAGGTAGAGCAGATACGCAGTATTTT. Residues: CATSRGRADTQYF. Full variable domain (missing parts from reference TRBV15 and TRBJ2-3): DAMVIQNPRYQVTQFGKPVTLSCSQTLNHNVMYWYQQKSSQAPKLLFHYYDKDFNNEADTPDNFQSRRPNTSFCFLDIRSPGLGDTAMYLCATSRGRADTQYFGPGTRLTVL.

CDR3 residues: CASSSSTDEQYF. The CDR3 DNA reads as TGTGCCAGCAGTTCGTCAACAGACGAGCAGTACTTC. The chain carries TRBV28 and TRBJ2-7; D not resolved. The CDR3 loop spans 12 amino acids. Trimming took 4 bases from V and 5 from J, leaving 9 bases between them. CDR1 is MDHEN, CDR2 SYDVKM, per germline. Variable domain in full (rest from reference TRBV28 and TRBJ2-7): DVKVTQSSRYLVKRTGEKVFLECVQDMDHENMFWYRQDPGLGLRLIYFSYDVKMKEKGDIPEGYSVSREKKERFSLILESASTNQTSMYLCASSSSTDEQYFGPGTRLTVT.

The V gene is TRBV6-5, the J gene TRBJ2-7; 10 bases agree with TRBD1. The CDR3 spans 13 residues. Germline V gene lookup returns CDR1 MNHEY and CDR2 SVGAGI. The V gene end was trimmed by 8 bases and the J gene end by 6 bases; junction bases not matched to a gene: 7. DNA of the CDR3: TGTGCCAGCGGCGATAGGACAGGGGGCGAGCAGTACTTC. Protein product: CASGDRTGGEQYF.

The chain couples TRBV7-7 to TRBJ2-7; the D call may be TRBD1 or TRBD2 (5 bases each). The CDR3 length is 9 residues. Germline V gene sequence: CDR1 SSHAT, CDR2 FNYEAQ (reference sequence). The V and J ends lost 11 bases and 4 bases respectively, with 6 bases between them. As DNA, the CDR3 is TGTGCCGGGGGTTACGAGCAGTACTTC. Protein: CAGGYEQYF.

The rearrangement joins TRBV7-2 to TRBJ1-4; no clear D gene. The ends were cut back, 7 bases at V and 8 bases at J, with 8 bases in the middle. The CDR3 spans 11 residues. Germline lookup yields CDR1 SGHTA and CDR2 FQGNSA. The CDR3 DNA sequence: TGTGCCAGCACTCTTGGGGAAAAACTGTTTTTT. Translated, it gives CASTLGEKLFF.

This chain connects TRBV11-1 to TRBJ2-7; D perhaps matches TRBD1 (6 bases). CDR3 size: 15 residues. The germline V gene encodes CDR1 SGHAT and CDR2 FQDESV (reference sequence). Trimming stripped 5 bases from V and 6 bases from J, with 20 bases between. The CDR3 bases are TGTGCCAGCAGCCCCCAGGGGCTAGGGCTTCTCGAGCAGTACTTC. Amino acid sequence: CASSPQGLGLLEQYF.

As concerns this clone: The sample carries other DNA sequences with the same CDR3. This rearrangement joins TRBV5-1 to TRBJ2-1; 12 nucleotides line up with TRBD2. With V trimmed by 3 bases and J by 5 bases, 3 bases remained unmatched. The germline CDR1 and CDR2 sequences are SGHRS and YFSETQ. The CDR3 is 15 residues long. The CDR3 region is CASSYLAGGHNEQFF. The CDR3, as DNA: TGCGCCAGCAGCTATCTAGCGGGAGGGCACAATGAGCAGTTCTTC.